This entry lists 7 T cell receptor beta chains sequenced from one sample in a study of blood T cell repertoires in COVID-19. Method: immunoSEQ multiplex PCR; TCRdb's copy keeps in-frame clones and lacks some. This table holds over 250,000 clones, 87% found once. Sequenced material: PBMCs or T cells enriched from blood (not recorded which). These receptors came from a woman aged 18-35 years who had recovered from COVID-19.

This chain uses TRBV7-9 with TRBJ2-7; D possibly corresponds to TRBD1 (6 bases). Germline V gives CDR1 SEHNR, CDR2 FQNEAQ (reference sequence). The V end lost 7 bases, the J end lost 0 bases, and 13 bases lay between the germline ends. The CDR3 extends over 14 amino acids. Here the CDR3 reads CASKSDRSSYEQYF. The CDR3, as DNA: TGTGCCAGCAAGAGTGACAGGAGCTCCTACGAGCAGTACTTC.

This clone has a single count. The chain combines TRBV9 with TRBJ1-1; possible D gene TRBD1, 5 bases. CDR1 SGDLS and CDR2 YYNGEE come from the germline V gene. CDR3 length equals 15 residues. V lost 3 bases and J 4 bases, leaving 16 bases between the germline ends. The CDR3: CASSARGTGFTEAFF. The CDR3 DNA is TGTGCCAGCAGCGCCCGGGGGACGGGCTTCACTGAAGCTTTCTTT.

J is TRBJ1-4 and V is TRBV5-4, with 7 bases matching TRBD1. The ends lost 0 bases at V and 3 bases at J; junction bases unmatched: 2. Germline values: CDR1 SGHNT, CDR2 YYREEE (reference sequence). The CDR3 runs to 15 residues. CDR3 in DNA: TGTGCCAGCAGCTTGGGGGGACAGCCTAATGAAAAACTGTTTTTT. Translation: CASSLGGQPNEKLFF.

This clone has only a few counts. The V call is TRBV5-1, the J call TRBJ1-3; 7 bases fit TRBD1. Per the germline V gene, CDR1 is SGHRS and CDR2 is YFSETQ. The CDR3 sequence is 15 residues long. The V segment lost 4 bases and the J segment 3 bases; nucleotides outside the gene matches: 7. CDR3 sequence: CASSTGVIGGNTIYF. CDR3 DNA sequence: TGCGCCAGCAGCACAGGGGTGATAGGTGGAAACACCATATATTTT.

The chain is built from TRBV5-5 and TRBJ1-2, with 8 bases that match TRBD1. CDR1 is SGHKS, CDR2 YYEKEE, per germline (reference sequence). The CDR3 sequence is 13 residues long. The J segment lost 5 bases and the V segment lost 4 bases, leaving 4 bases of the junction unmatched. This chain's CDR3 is CASSRGQEYGYTF. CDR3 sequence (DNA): TGTGCCAGCAGCCGGGGACAGGAGTATGGCTACACCTTC.

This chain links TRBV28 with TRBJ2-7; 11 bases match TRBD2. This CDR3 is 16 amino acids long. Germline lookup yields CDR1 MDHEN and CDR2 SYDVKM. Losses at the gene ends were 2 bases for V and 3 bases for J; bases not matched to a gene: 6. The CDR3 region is CASSLHGTSGLYEQYF. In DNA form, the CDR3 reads TGTGCCAGCAGTTTACACGGGACTAGCGGACTCTACGAGCAGTACTTC. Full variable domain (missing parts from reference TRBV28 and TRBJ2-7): DVKVTQSSRYLVKRTGEKVFLECVQDMDHENMFWYRQDPGLGLRLIYFSYDVKMKEKGDIPEGYSVSREKKERFSLILESASTNQTSMYLCASSLHGTSGLYEQYFGPGTRLTVT.

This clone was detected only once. CDR3 nucleotide sequence: TGTGCCAGTTACGGGACTAGCGGGGGAATCTCCTACAATGAGCAGTTCTTC. This encodes CASYGTSGGISYNEQFF. The V and J genes are TRBV7-9 and TRBJ2-1; 14 bases align to TRBD2. This CDR3 region has 17 residues. CDR1 SEHNR and CDR2 FQNEAQ come from the germline V gene (reference sequence). The ends lost 9 bases at V and 0 bases at J; junction bases unmatched: 7.